This T cell receptor beta chain is from a study of STAT5B mutations in CD4+ large granular lymphocyte leukemia. General study points: Without putative leukemic clones, patient CD4-sorted repertoires remained more clonal than healthy CD4+ repertoires.

In regard to this clone: What it binds is not known.

The CDR3 totals 13 residues. Germline CDR1 and CDR2: LNHDA and SQIVND (reference sequence). Trimming took off 3 bases at V and 5 bases at J, with 8 bases between the two ends. Profiling relied on immunoSEQ multiplex PCR, and the TCRdb table lists in-frame clones only, not all of them. The sample has approximately 20,000 clones, approximately 70% seen once. This rearrangement joins TRBV19 to TRBJ1-3; D gene uncertain. The sequence derives from a human donor in good health. Sequenced input: CD4+ T cells from blood buffy coats. Here the CDR3 reads CASSMNNRNTIYF. In DNA form, the CDR3 reads TGTGCCAGTAGTATGAACAATCGAAACACCATATATTTT.